The 16 T cell receptor beta chains listed next were all sequenced from one sample in a study of shared clonotypes between healthy human individuals. Profiled with immunoSEQ multiplex PCR; TCRdb holds only in-frame clones, not every one. The table records about 1 million clones, more than 65% of them present only once. Sequences were obtained from memory CD4+ T cells sorted from blood. Subset defined: CD45RA-negative fraction. Receptors were obtained from a man aged 18-30 years in good health.

V and J are TRBV5-1 and TRBJ1-4; 10 bases line up with TRBD1. The CDR3 consists of 15 residues. J gave up 7 bases and V 7 bases, and 10 bases lay outside the gene matches. The germline gives CDR1 SGHRS, CDR2 YFSETQ. The CDR3 loop is CASGGQGSPGEKLFF. CDR3 coding DNA: TGCGCCAGCGGGGGACAGGGGTCCCCAGGTGAAAAACTGTTTTTT.

In this sample, this clone turned up a few times. The genes are TRBV5-1 and TRBJ2-7; D might be TRBD1 (6 bases). The ends were cut back, 4 bases at V and 0 bases at J, with 23 bases in the middle. Germline CDR1 SGHRS, CDR2 YFSETQ. The CDR3 has 18 amino acids. CDR3 loop: CASSPWGRQSKLSYEQYF. The CDR3 DNA reads TGCGCCAGCAGCCCATGGGGGCGCCAGTCGAAACTCTCCTACGAGCAGTACTTC.

The rearrangement links TRBV28 to TRBJ1-5; a possible D gene is TRBD1 (6 bases). CDR3 size: 15 residues. Trimming left V 6 bases short and J 2 bases short, with 14 bases between. Looked up from germline, CDR1 is MDHEN and CDR2 is SYDVKM. The CDR3 DNA reads as TGTGCCAGCAGGCTACAGGGAGGCGGCAATCAGCCCCAGCATTTT. Residues: CASRLQGGGNQPQHF. Looking up the rest from reference TRBV28 and TRBJ1-5 gives the full variable domain: DVKVTQSSRYLVKRTGEKVFLECVQDMDHENMFWYRQDPGLGLRLIYFSYDVKMKEKGDIPEGYSVSREKKERFSLILESASTNQTSMYLCASRLQGGGNQPQHFGDGTRLSIL.

In DNA form, the CDR3 reads TGTGCCAGCCTCTCTCAGGGGTCCCTTTACGAGCAGTACTTC. This codes for CASLSQGSLYEQYF. The chain couples TRBV28 to TRBJ2-7; the D gene is possibly TRBD1 (6 bases). CDR1 is MDHEN and CDR2 is SYDVKM in the germline V gene. V was clipped by 8 bases and J by 4 bases, with 18 bases between them. There are 14 residues in the CDR3.

This clone was recorded only once. The genes are TRBV6-5 and TRBJ1-2, with D unresolved. From germline, CDR1 is MNHEY and CDR2 SVGAGI. The germline V and J ends were trimmed by 5 bases and 3 bases, with 13 bases remaining between them. The CDR3 spans 14 residues. CDR3 in amino acids: CASSRTQPDYGYTF. The CDR3 coding sequence is TGTGCCAGCAGTCGGACGCAACCTGACTATGGCTACACCTTC.

This chain links TRBV19 with TRBJ2-5; 9 bases fit TRBD1. V dropped 3 bases and J dropped 5; count of bases not matched to a gene: 4. The CDR3 has 14 amino acids. Germline loops: CDR1 LNHDA, CDR2 SQIVND (reference sequence). CDR3: CASSISQGAETQYF. The DNA of the CDR3 is TGTGCCAGTAGTATTTCACAGGGGGCGGAGACCCAGTACTTC.

V gene TRBV5-1 combines with J gene TRBJ2-1; no firm D call. The CDR3 runs to 15 residues. V was clipped by 2 bases and J by 5 bases, with 14 bases between them. Germline V gives CDR1 SGHRS, CDR2 YFSETQ. The CDR3 DNA sequence: TGCGCCAGCAGCTTAATGGGCAGCCGCCACAATGAGCAGTTCTTC. Its protein product is CASSLMGSRHNEQFF.

V and J are TRBV2 and TRBJ2-1; TRBD2 agrees at 7 bases. CDR1 is SNHLY and CDR2 is FYNNEI in the germline V gene. This CDR3 is built from 17 residues. The J segment lost 6 bases and the V segment lost 6 bases, leaving 17 bases of the junction unmatched. The CDR3 reads CASSPTLPAGASNEQFF. In DNA form, the CDR3 reads TGTGCCAGCAGCCCAACCCTCCCCGCGGGAGCATCCAATGAGCAGTTCTTC.

This clone came up once. This chain connects TRBV19 to TRBJ2-2; 12 nucleotides line up with TRBD2. This CDR3 contains 17 residues. V lost 3 bases to trimming and J lost 7 bases; unmatched junction nucleotides: 9. Per germline, CDR1 LNHDA and CDR2 SQIVND (reference sequence). The chain's CDR3 is CASSIGASGRGNGELFF. CDR3 DNA sequence: TGTGCCAGTAGTATCGGGGCTAGCGGGAGGGGAAACGGGGAGCTGTTTTTT.

This CDR3 is CASSLGQGNEKLFF. In nucleotides, the CDR3 is TGCGCCAGCAGCCTTGGACAGGGTAATGAAAAACTGTTTTTT. The chain recombines TRBV4-1 with TRBJ1-4; 8 bases are a match to TRBD1. J lost 4 bases, V lost 4 bases, and 2 bases had no gene match. This CDR3 comprises 14 residues. The germline V gene encodes CDR1 MGHRA and CDR2 YSYEKL.

V usage is TRBV27 and J usage is TRBJ2-3; possibly TRBD2 for D (6 bases). The CDR3 is made up of 15 amino acids. Germline CDR1 reads MNHEY; CDR2 reads SMNVEV (reference sequence). V was clipped by 4 bases and J by 4 bases, with 15 bases between them. CDR3 sequence: CASSSSTSYSDTQYF. Here the CDR3 DNA reads TGTGCCAGCAGTTCCTCTACTAGCTACTCAGATACGCAGTATTTT.

The chain combines TRBV7-9 with TRBJ2-7; either TRBD1 or TRBD2 may fit D (5 bases each). Germline V gene data show CDR1 as SEHNR and CDR2 as FQNEAQ (reference sequence). V shed 1 base and J shed 5 bases, with 9 bases lying between them. The length of the CDR3 is 13 residues. The CDR3 DNA follows: TGTGCCAGCAGCTTAGTGTTGGGGGACGAGCAGTACTTC. Amino acids: CASSLVLGDEQYF.

This chain uses TRBV9 with TRBJ1-2, with D possibly matching TRBD1 (6 bases). This CDR3 spans 15 amino acids. V shed 4 bases and J shed 3 bases, with 16 bases lying between them. The germline CDR1 and CDR2 sequences are SGDLS and YYNGEE. The CDR3 sequence: CASSPSAKGDYGYTF. The DNA for the CDR3 is TGTGCCAGCAGCCCCTCGGCCAAGGGGGACTATGGCTACACCTTC. Together with reference TRBV9 and TRBJ1-2, the CDR3 gives the full variable domain: DSGVTQTPKHLITATGQRVTLRCSPRSGDLSVYWYQQSLDQGLQFLIQYYNGEERAKGNILERFSAQQFPDLHSELNLSSLELGDSALYFCASSPSAKGDYGYTFGSGTRLTVV.

The V call is TRBV2, the J call TRBJ1-4, with 9 nucleotides matching TRBD1. V gave up 6 bases and J gave up 5 bases; unmatched junction bases: 4. This CDR3 is built from 14 residues. Germline V gene data show CDR1 as SNHLY and CDR2 as FYNNEI. The CDR3 bases are TGTGCCAGCAGGGGACAGGGCCTAAATGAAAAACTGTTTTTT. Translating gives CASRGQGLNEKLFF.

The genes are TRBV6-1 and TRBJ1-4, with TRBD1 matching 9 bases. J lost 5 bases, V lost 0 bases, and 13 bases had no gene match. Germline V gene sequence: CDR1 MNHNS, CDR2 SASEGT. The CDR3 runs 19 residues. CDR3 coding DNA: TGTGCCAGCAGTGAAGCGATCGCCGGGACAGGGTTCCCAAATGAAAAACTGTTTTTT. Its translation is CASSEAIAGTGFPNEKLFF.

On this clone: Additional DNA sequences in this sample encode the identical CDR3. The chain links TRBV7-9 to TRBJ1-2; D is uncertain. Germline CDR1 and CDR2: SEHNR and FQNEAQ (reference sequence). V dropped 5 bases and J dropped 0 bases, with 10 bases sitting between them. The CDR3 sequence is 14 residues long. The CDR3 DNA reads as TGTGCCAGCAGCCATAGTGGGGCTAACTATGGCTACACCTTC. Protein product: CASSHSGANYGYTF.